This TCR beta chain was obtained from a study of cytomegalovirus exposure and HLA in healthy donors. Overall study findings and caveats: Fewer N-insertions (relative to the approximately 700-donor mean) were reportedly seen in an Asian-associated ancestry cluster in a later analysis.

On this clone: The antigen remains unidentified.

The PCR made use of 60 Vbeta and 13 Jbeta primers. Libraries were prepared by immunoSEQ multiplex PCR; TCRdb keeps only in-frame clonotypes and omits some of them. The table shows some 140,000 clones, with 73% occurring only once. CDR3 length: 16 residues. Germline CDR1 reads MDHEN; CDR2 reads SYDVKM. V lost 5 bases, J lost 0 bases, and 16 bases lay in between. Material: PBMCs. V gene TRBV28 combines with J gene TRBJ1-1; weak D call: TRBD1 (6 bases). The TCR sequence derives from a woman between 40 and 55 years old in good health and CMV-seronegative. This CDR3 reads CASSPGGLLVNTEAFF. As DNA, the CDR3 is TGTGCCAGCAGTCCGGGGGGGCTTTTGGTGAACACTGAAGCTTTCTTT.